These 26 T cell receptor beta chains share one sample of origin, sequenced in a study of neurological immune-mediated disorders. TCRdb reprocessed the 5' RACE reads via MiXCR and lists one record per CDR3 protein. The sample carries 84,000 or so distinct CDR3 sequences, around 10% recorded once. The sequenced sample consisted of PBMCs. These receptors were collected from a man aged 35 to 55 in good health.

The gene calls are TRBV3-1 and TRBJ2-6; the match to TRBD2 covers 7 bases. This CDR3 comprises 16 residues. Germline CDR1 LGHDT, CDR2 YNNKEL (reference sequence). V was pared by 1 base and J by 0 bases, with 0 bases of the junction left unmatched. The CDR3 sequence is CASSQGTSSGANVLTF. As DNA, the CDR3 is TGTGCCAGCAGCCAAGGGACTAGCTCTGGGGCCAACGTCCTGACTTTC.

In this sample, this clonotype turned up many times. A read error may account for a junction end that differs from germline. The V call is TRBV7-3, the J call TRBJ2-7; D ambiguous. The CDR3 runs 13 residues. Germline loops: CDR1 SGHTA, CDR2 FQGTGA. The CDR3 nucleotides read TGTGCCAGCAGCCTAACAAGAACGGGCGAGCAGTACTTC. It encodes CASSLTRTGEQYF.

This clonotype has a count of ten or more. The gene calls are TRBV5-1 and TRBJ2-7; possibly TRBD1 for D (5 bases). Germline V gene lookup returns CDR1 SGHRS and CDR2 YFSETQ. V was pared by 0 bases and J by 1 base, with 8 bases between. This CDR3 has 14 amino acids. The chain's CDR3 is CASSLVPGSYEQYF. The CDR3 bases are TGCGCCAGCAGCTTGGTGCCAGGGTCCTACGAGCAGTACTTC.

This clonotype occurred many times. This chain uses TRBV6-2 or TRBV6-3 with TRBJ2-1; tentative D call: TRBD2 (6 bases). Germline V gene sequence: CDR1 MNHEY, CDR2 SVGEGT. V was clipped by 5 bases and J by 7 bases, with 9 bases between them. This CDR3 has 12 residues. This CDR3 is CASSPGGNEQFF. The CDR3, as DNA: TGTGCCAGCAGTCCCGGGGGTAATGAGCAGTTCTTC.

This clonotype was seen a handful of times. This chain connects TRBV24-1 to TRBJ2-3; tentative D call: TRBD2 (6 bases). The ends were cut back, 0 bases at V and 1 base at J, with 13 bases in the middle. The CDR3 spans 17 residues. CDR1 and CDR2 (germline): KGHDR, SFDVKD. DNA of the CDR3: TGTGCCACCAGTGATTTGAAGACGGGAGCCCGCACAGATACGCAGTATTTT. It codes for CATSDLKTGARTDTQYF.

This clonotype was found many times. V is TRBV24-1 and J is TRBJ2-2; D gene ambiguous. The V end lost 5 bases, the J end lost 5 bases, and 5 bases lay between the germline ends. This CDR3 contains 12 residues. Germline loops: CDR1 KGHDR, CDR2 SFDVKD. This chain's CDR3 is CATSALTGELFF. The CDR3 region has the DNA TGTGCCACCAGTGCGTTGACCGGGGAGCTGTTTTTT.

This clonotype was recorded many times. Written as DNA, the CDR3 is TGCGCCAGCAGCGACGGGACAGGGGTGAGAGAGCAGTACTTC. Protein: CASSDGTGVREQYF. The V and J genes are TRBV5-1 and TRBJ2-7, with 10 bases matching TRBD1. With V trimmed by 4 bases and J by 7 bases, 8 bases remained unmatched. The CDR3 length is 14 residues. The V gene's germline CDR1 is SGHRS and CDR2 YFSETQ.

This clonotype was seen ten or more times. The chain joins TRBV12-3 or TRBV12-4 to TRBJ2-3; 7 nucleotides match TRBD2. Trimming removed 5 bases from V and 2 bases from J; junction bases left unmatched: 4. This CDR3 comprises 14 residues. The CDR3 DNA follows: TGTGCCAGCAGTAGCGGGACCTACACAGATACGCAGTATTTT. Its protein product is CASSSGTYTDTQYF.

The sample holds many counts of this clonotype. The genes are TRBV29-1 and TRBJ1-2; D is unresolved. Germline V CDR1 and CDR2: SQVTM, ANQGSEA. This CDR3 comprises 13 residues. The V gene lost 3 bases and the J gene lost 4 bases, with 12 bases spanning the gap. CDR3 sequence reads: CSVDPEPAYGYTF. The CDR3 DNA is TGCAGCGTTGATCCGGAGCCAGCCTATGGCTACACCTTC.

In this sample, this clonotype turned up many times. The V and J genes are TRBV10-3 and TRBJ2-3; TRBD1 matches 7 bases. Germline values: CDR1 ENHRY, CDR2 SYGVKD. V was pared by 0 bases and J by 2 bases, with 5 bases of the junction left unmatched. This CDR3 spans 16 amino acids. The CDR3 DNA is TGTGCCATCAGTGAGTCCCGGGACAGTGTCACAGATACGCAGTATTTT. Its protein product is CAISESRDSVTDTQYF.

This clonotype was seen many times. This chain connects TRBV7-9 to TRBJ2-1; maybe TRBD2 (6 bases). The CDR3 has 18 amino acids. Germline V gene data show CDR1 as SEHNR and CDR2 as FQNEAQ (reference sequence). V was trimmed by 3 bases and J by 0 bases, leaving 18 bases between them. The CDR3 reads CASSFPLRGGTSYNEQFF. CDR3 coding DNA: TGTGCCAGCAGCTTTCCCCTACGGGGCGGGACCTCCTACAATGAGCAGTTCTTC.

The chain couples TRBV12-3 or TRBV12-4 to TRBJ2-2; weak D call: TRBD2 (5 bases). The CDR3 length is 14 residues. Between the trimmed V and J ends, which lost 10 bases and 5 bases, there was a span of 17 bases. CDR3 amino acids: CATSPVGLTGELFF. CDR3 DNA sequence: TGTGCCACTAGCCCCGTGGGCCTAACCGGGGAGCTGTTTTTT.

At least ten counts were recorded for this clonotype. The rearrangement uses TRBV9 and TRBJ2-2; D remains unclear. Germline CDR1 reads SGDLS; CDR2 reads YYNGEE. The CDR3 covers 14 residues. Trimming took 0 bases from V and 7 from J, leaving 10 bases between them. The CDR3 nucleotides read TGTGCCAGCAGCGTAGCTTGGACGAGCGGGGAGCTGTTTTTT. Translating it yields CASSVAWTSGELFF.

This clonotype was picked up a small number of times. J is TRBJ2-1 and V is TRBV4-1, with 9 bases that match TRBD2. Germline CDR1 reads MGHRA; CDR2 reads YSYEKL. V was pared by 1 base and J by 0 bases, with 19 bases of the junction left unmatched. The CDR3 has 22 residues. The CDR3 loop reads CASSQAIGSWREGQSSYNEQFF. CDR3 nucleotides: TGCGCCAGCAGCCAAGCGATAGGATCATGGCGGGAGGGCCAGTCCTCCTACAATGAGCAGTTCTTC.

This clonotype was counted ten times or more. The chain uses TRBV2 and TRBJ2-7; maybe TRBD2 (6 bases). Germline CDR1 and CDR2: SNHLY and FYNNEI. This CDR3 contains 13 residues. Deletions cut 3 bases from V and 3 bases from J, with 9 bases between. The CDR3 nucleotides read TGTGCCAGCAGTGAGGACGGGGGCTACGAGCAGTACTTC. This sequence encodes CASSEDGGYEQYF.

This clonotype was counted at least ten times. The chain carries TRBV24-1 and TRBJ2-3; D possibly uses TRBD1 or TRBD2 (5 bases each). The germline gives CDR1 KGHDR, CDR2 SFDVKD. The germline V and J ends were trimmed by 9 bases and 6 bases, with 18 bases remaining between them. The CDR3 runs 14 residues. CDR3 loop: CATRGERGGDTQYF. The CDR3 nucleotides read TGTGCCACCCGAGGTGAAAGGGGCGGGGATACGCAGTATTTT.

This clonotype has at least ten counts. The rearrangement links TRBV12-3 or TRBV12-4 to TRBJ2-2, with TRBD1 matching 8 bases. This CDR3 spans 16 amino acids. Germline trimming cut 5 bases from V and 1 base from J; bases unmatched to any gene: 6. For the CDR3, the DNA is TGTGCCAGCAGTACCCCGGGACAGGTGAACACCGGGGAGCTGTTTTTT. As protein: CASSTPGQVNTGELFF.

This clonotype occurred many times. The chain is built from TRBV12-3 or TRBV12-4 and TRBJ2-3; the D is unclear. V lost 5 bases to trimming and J lost 3 bases, with 6 bases between them. The CDR3 has 12 residues. The CDR3 loop reads CASSLSTDTQYF. The CDR3 DNA reads as TGTGCCAGCAGTCTATCGACAGATACGCAGTATTTT.

On this clonotype itself: A read error is possible here, since a much larger clone lies one base away. This rearrangement joins TRBV12-3 or TRBV12-4 to TRBJ1-1; 10 bases align to TRBD1. This CDR3 has 15 residues. The CDR3 region is CARSLAGQGGTEAFF. The CDR3 DNA reads as TGTGCCAGAAGTTTAGCAGGACAGGGGGGCACTGAAGCTTTCTTT.

At least ten counts were recorded for this clonotype. V gene TRBV24-1 combines with J gene TRBJ2-2; 11 bases map to TRBD2. This CDR3 spans 16 amino acids. The V segment lost 3 bases and the J segment 2 bases; nucleotides outside the gene matches: 1. The germline CDR1 and CDR2 sequences are KGHDR and SFDVKD. CDR3 nucleotides: TGTGCCACCAGTGATACTAGCGGGGGCAACACCGGGGAGCTGTTTTTT. Translation: CATSDTSGGNTGELFF.

This clonotype has ten or more counts. In nucleotides, the CDR3 is TGTGCCAGCAGCTTAACGGACAGTAGCACAGATACGCAGTATTTT. It translates to CASSLTDSSTDTQYF. J is TRBJ2-3 and V is TRBV7-6, with D possibly TRBD1 on 6 matching bases. CDR1 and CDR2 (germline): SGHVS, FNYEAQ. The CDR3 contains 15 residues. V lost 2 bases and J lost 0, with 9 bases in between.

There are many counts of this clonotype. The J gene is TRBJ2-5, the V gene TRBV5-1; D possibly corresponds to TRBD1 (6 bases). The CDR3 length is 16 residues. Trimming took off 3 bases at V and 2 bases at J, with 17 bases between the two ends. Germline loops: CDR1 SGHRS, CDR2 YFSETQ. The CDR3 here is CASSSLQGIVQETQYF. The DNA of the CDR3 is TGCGCCAGCAGCTCGTTACAGGGAATTGTACAAGAGACCCAGTACTTC.

This clonotype was counted many times. The chain carries TRBV20-1 and TRBJ2-5; 11 bases are shared with TRBD2. The CDR3 is 15 residues long. Germline-derived CDR1 and CDR2 are DFQATT and SNEGSKA (reference sequence). J was trimmed by 4 bases and V by 5 bases; bases with no gene match: 9. The CDR3 region has the DNA TGCAGTGCTGGTTTAGCGGGGGGGCCGGGAGAGACCCAGTACTTC. Protein: CSAGLAGGPGETQYF.

In this sample, this clonotype turned up many times. This rearrangement joins TRBV5-1 to TRBJ2-7, with D possibly being TRBD1 (5 bases). V shed 2 bases and J shed 6 bases, with 9 bases lying between them. Germline values: CDR1 SGHRS, CDR2 YFSETQ. CDR3 size: 12 residues. In DNA form, the CDR3 reads TGCGCCAGCAGCTTCCCAGGGCTCGAGCAGTACTTC. Its protein product is CASSFPGLEQYF.

This clonotype was counted many times. The rearrangement links TRBV28 to TRBJ2-7, with D tentatively TRBD2 (5 bases). This CDR3 comprises 14 residues. The V gene lost 6 bases and the J gene lost 6 bases, with 18 bases spanning the gap. Per germline, CDR1 MDHEN and CDR2 SYDVKM. The CDR3 coding sequence is TGTGCCAGCAGAACGGGGTTGGGCCCTGGCGAGCAGTACTTC. Translated, it gives CASRTGLGPGEQYF. The full variable domain, its missing parts supplied by reference TRBV28 and TRBJ2-7, is DVKVTQSSRYLVKRTGEKVFLECVQDMDHENMFWYRQDPGLGLRLIYFSYDVKMKEKGDIPEGYSVSREKKERFSLILESASTNQTSMYLCASRTGLGPGEQYFGPGTRLTVT.

Notes on this clonotype: One junction end does not reproduce the germline sequence, and a read error may be involved. The V call is TRBV5-1, the J call TRBJ2-2, with D uncertain. This CDR3 spans 14 amino acids. The germline CDR1 and CDR2 sequences are SGHRS and YFSETQ. The chain's CDR3 is CASSPPSITWELFF. DNA of the CDR3: TGCGCCAGCAGCCCCCCGTCGATCACCTGGGAGCTGTTTTTT. The variable domain in full, with the rest retrieved from reference TRBV5-1 and TRBJ2-2, is KAGVTQTPRYLIKTRGQQVTLSCSPISGHRSVSWYQQTPGQGLQFLFEYFSETQRNKGNFPGRFSGRQFSNSRSEMNVSTLELGDSALYLCASSPPSITWELFFGEGSRLTVL.